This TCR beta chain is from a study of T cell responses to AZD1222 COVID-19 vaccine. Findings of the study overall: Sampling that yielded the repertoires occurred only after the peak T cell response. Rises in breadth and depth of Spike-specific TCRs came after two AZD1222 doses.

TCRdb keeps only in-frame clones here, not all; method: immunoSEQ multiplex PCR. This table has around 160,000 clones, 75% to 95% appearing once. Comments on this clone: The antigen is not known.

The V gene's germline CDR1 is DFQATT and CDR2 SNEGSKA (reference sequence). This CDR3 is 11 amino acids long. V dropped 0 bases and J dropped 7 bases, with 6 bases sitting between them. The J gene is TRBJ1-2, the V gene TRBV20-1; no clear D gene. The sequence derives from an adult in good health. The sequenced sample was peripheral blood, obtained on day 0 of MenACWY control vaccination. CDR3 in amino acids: CSAREKSGYTF. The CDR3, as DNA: TGCAGTGCTAGAGAGAAGAGTGGCTACACCTTC.